Presented here are 3 T cell receptor beta chains from one specimen sequenced in a study of blood T cells in healthy people across ages (dated by TCRdb to about 2015). The library was prepared using 5' RACE. Sequencing was carried out with an Illumina HiSeq 2500. A second roughly 6 to 12 cycle PCR used a sample-barcoded 5' primer and a J-beta primer mix. TCRdb reprocessed the public reads (quality trimming at Q25 with fastp, clone calling with MiXCR) and kept in-frame beta chains. Every CDR3 protein is listed once, alongside the most common genes and DNA of its rows. Counted in this sample were 1.5 million to 2 million distinct CDR3 sequences; 25% to 30% of them appeared once. The top ten clonotypes cover about 8% of the sample. The source material was blood. The source is a woman in her twenties or thirties in good health.

This clonotype showed up just a few times. The chain recombines TRBV6-2 or TRBV6-3 with TRBJ2-7, with a weak D call TRBD1 (5 bases). This CDR3 contains 16 residues. Germline V gene lookup returns CDR1 MNHEY and CDR2 SVGEGT. V lost 2 bases and J lost 4, with 18 bases in between. The CDR3 reads CASSYEQARKLYEQYF. The CDR3 DNA reads as TGTGCCAGCAGTTACGAACAGGCGAGGAAACTGTACGAGCAGTACTTC.

The genes are TRBV29-1 and TRBJ2-4; D perhaps matches TRBD2 (6 bases). Germline CDR1 reads SQVTM; CDR2 reads ANQGSEA. V lost 5 bases and J 0 bases, leaving 8 bases between the germline ends. The CDR3 has 13 residues. CDR3 in DNA: TGCAGCGTTAAGGGACTAGCCAAAAACATTCAGTACTTC. Its protein is CSVKGLAKNIQYF.

This clonotype was counted between two and nine times. The rearrangement joins TRBV20-1 to TRBJ1-2; the D gene is possibly TRBD1 (5 bases). The CDR3 loop spans 13 amino acids. Trimming removed 6 bases from V and 4 bases from J, with 15 bases in between. Germline CDR1 reads DFQATT; CDR2 reads SNEGSKA (reference sequence). The chain's CDR3 is CSAKRAGTYGYTF. CDR3 sequence (DNA): TGCAGTGCGAAACGCGCGGGGACCTATGGCTACACCTTC.